Following are 18 T cell receptor beta chains from one sample sequenced in a study of blood T cell repertoires in COVID-19. Profiling relied on immunoSEQ multiplex PCR, and the TCRdb table lists in-frame clones only, not all of them. The table records about 190,000 clones, around 90% of them present only once. Sequenced material: peripheral blood. These receptor sequences come from a middle-aged man with active or convalescent COVID-19.

The chain recombines TRBV27 with TRBJ1-5, with D possibly matching TRBD1 (5 bases). The CDR3 runs to 14 residues. The germline CDR1 and CDR2 sequences are MNHEY and SMNVEV (reference sequence). Trimming removed 3 bases from V and 6 bases from J, with 12 bases in between. The CDR3 nucleotides are TGTGCCAGCAGTTTTCGGCAGGGAAGTCAGCCCCAGCATTTT. This translates into CASSFRQGSQPQHF.

The CDR3: CASSARDRDSYEQYF. The DNA of the CDR3 is TGTGCCAGCAGCGCCCGGGACAGGGACTCCTACGAGCAGTACTTC. The gene calls are TRBV11-3 and TRBJ2-7, with 9 bases lining up with TRBD1. This CDR3 is built from 15 residues. Germline trimming cut 5 bases from V and 0 bases from J; bases unmatched to any gene: 5. Germline CDR1 SGHNT, CDR2 YENEEA.

The chain links TRBV28 to TRBJ1-4, with 10 bases aligning to TRBD1. The CDR3 is 16 residues long. V trimming: 6 bases; J trimming: 8 bases; junction bases outside the gene matches: 12. Germline V gene lookup returns CDR1 MDHEN and CDR2 SYDVKM. The CDR3 DNA reads TGTGCCAGCAGCTTTATAGGGACAGGGGTAGAGGAAAAACTGTTTTTT. Translation gives CASSFIGTGVEEKLFF.

The rearrangement uses TRBV7-6 and TRBJ1-5, with D uncertain. Trimming pared 1 base from V and 5 bases from J, leaving 12 bases between. In germline, CDR1 is SGHVS, CDR2 FNYEAQ. The CDR3 sequence is 15 residues long. Written as DNA, the CDR3 is TGTGCCAGCAGCTTAGATGCCGGGTTGCATCAGCCCCAGCATTTT. Amino acid sequence: CASSLDAGLHQPQHF.

The rearrangement links TRBV5-1 to TRBJ1-1; D is undetermined. This CDR3 has 14 amino acids. V lost 6 bases and J lost 1, with 13 bases in between. Germline V gives CDR1 SGHRS, CDR2 YFSETQ. DNA for the CDR3: TGCGCCAGCACCCGACTAGGCCGGAACACTGAAGCTTTCTTT. Encoded protein: CASTRLGRNTEAFF.

The J gene is TRBJ1-2, the V gene TRBV14; TRBD1 is a possible D gene (5 bases). Trimming shortened V by 0 bases and J by 2 bases, and 10 bases separated the two germline ends. Germline V CDR1 and CDR2: SGHDN, FVKESK. The CDR3 loop spans 15 amino acids. The CDR3 DNA sequence: TGTGCCAGCAGCCAAGACGTCGGGGGGAACTATGGCTACACCTTC. This encodes CASSQDVGGNYGYTF.

This clone was observed a single time. The chain couples TRBV28 to TRBJ1-2, with D perhaps matching TRBD1 (5 bases). Germline loops: CDR1 MDHEN, CDR2 SYDVKM. Trimming took off 5 bases at V and 3 bases at J, with 10 bases between the two ends. The CDR3 length is 13 residues. The CDR3 DNA reads as TGTGCCAGCAGTACCCCCAGGGACTATGGCTACACCTTC. Amino acid sequence: CASSTPRDYGYTF.

With respect to this clone: Other nucleotide sequences in the sample specify the same CDR3. This rearrangement joins TRBV28 to TRBJ1-1, with D unresolved. Germline-derived CDR1 and CDR2 are MDHEN and SYDVKM. The CDR3 spans 11 residues. V lost 3 bases and J lost 6, with 5 bases in between. CDR3 amino acids: CASSFGAEAFF. The CDR3 nucleotides are TGTGCCAGCAGTTTCGGGGCTGAAGCTTTCTTT.

The chain uses TRBV13 and TRBJ1-4; the D gene is possibly TRBD1 (6 bases). The ends were cut back, 0 bases at V and 4 bases at J, with 15 bases in the middle. CDR1 and CDR2 from the germline V gene are PRHDT and FYEKMQ (reference sequence). The CDR3 has 17 residues. For the CDR3, the DNA is TGTGCCAGCAGCTTAGGCTCTGGACAGTTGATTAATGAAAAACTGTTTTTT. Translating gives CASSLGSGQLINEKLFF. The whole variable domain, filled in from reference TRBV13 and TRBJ1-4, reads AAGVIQSPRHLIKEKRETATLKCYPIPRHDTVYWYQQGPGQDPQFLISFYEKMQSDKGSIPDRFSAQQFSDYHSELNMSSLELGDSALYFCASSLGSGQLINEKLFFGSGTQLSVL.

This clone showed up just once. The chain couples TRBV5-1 to TRBJ2-7; 11 bases line up with TRBD1. This CDR3 region has 15 residues. Germline lookup yields CDR1 SGHRS and CDR2 YFSETQ. The J segment lost 3 bases and the V segment lost 4 bases, leaving 6 bases of the junction unmatched. CDR3 nucleotides: TGCGCCAGCAGCCCGGACAGGGGGCTACTCTACGAGCAGTACTTC. Residues: CASSPDRGLLYEQYF. The entire variable domain, with the rest obtained from reference TRBV5-1 and TRBJ2-7, is as follows: KAGVTQTPRYLIKTRGQQVTLSCSPISGHRSVSWYQQTPGQGLQFLFEYFSETQRNKGNFPGRFSGRQFSNSRSEMNVSTLELGDSALYLCASSPDRGLLYEQYFGPGTRLTVT.

The rearrangement uses TRBV2 and TRBJ1-2; D unresolved. This CDR3 comprises 14 residues. The germline CDR1 and CDR2 sequences are SNHLY and FYNNEI. The V end was cut by 3 bases, the J end by 2 bases, with 10 bases between. CDR3 protein: CASSERRQNYGYTF. Written as DNA, the CDR3 is TGTGCCAGCAGTGAGCGGAGGCAGAACTATGGCTACACCTTC.

V gene TRBV6-8 combines with J gene TRBJ2-5; 10 bases are shared with TRBD2. J lost 0 bases, V lost 7 bases, and 11 bases had no gene match. Per the germline V gene, CDR1 is MNHGY and CDR2 is SAAAGT. The length of the CDR3 is 17 residues. The chain's CDR3 is CASTLPGTSVDQETQYF. CDR3 nucleotides: TGTGCCAGCACTCTACCTGGGACTAGCGTAGACCAAGAGACCCAGTACTTC.

V and J are TRBV4-2 and TRBJ2-1; a possible D gene is TRBD2 (5 bases). Looked up from germline, CDR1 is LGHNA and CDR2 is YNFKEQ. This CDR3 region has 16 residues. Trimming took 0 bases from V and 3 from J, leaving 12 bases between them. The CDR3, as DNA: TGTGCCAGCAGCCAAGAATGGGAGCGGCTCTACAATGAGCAGTTCTTC. Translation: CASSQEWERLYNEQFF.

The rearrangement uses TRBV19 and TRBJ1-2; no clear D. The germline V gene encodes CDR1 LNHDA and CDR2 SQIVND (reference sequence). This CDR3 is 14 amino acids long. The V and J ends lost 4 bases and 2 bases respectively, with 11 bases between them. DNA for the CDR3: TGTGCCAGTAGTACCCCAGGATGGAACTATGGCTACACCTTC. Residues: CASSTPGWNYGYTF.

This sequence joins TRBV21-1 and TRBJ1-2; the tabulated D call, TRBD1, remains unverified against the DNA. TRBV21-1 is a pseudogene locus. The CDR3 has 15 residues. As DNA, the CDR3 is TGTGCCAGCAGCAATAACAGCCAAACCGCCTATGGCTACACCTTC. As protein: CASSNNSQTAYGYTF.

The chain carries TRBV7-2 and TRBJ1-4; unclear D gene. Germline lookup yields CDR1 SGHTA and CDR2 FQGNSA. With 4 bases removed from V and 0 bases from J, the gap between germline ends came to 3 bases. The CDR3 has 13 amino acids. CDR3 sequence (DNA): TGTGCCAGCAGCTCCGCAACTAATGAAAAACTGTTTTTT. Its translation is CASSSATNEKLFF. Full variable domain (rest looked up from reference TRBV7-2 and TRBJ1-4): GAGVSQSPSNKVTEKGKDVELRCDPISGHTALYWYRQSLGQGLEFLIYFQGNSAPDKSGLPSDRFSAERTGGSVSTLTIQRTQQEDSAVYLCASSSATNEKLFFGSGTQLSVL.

In this sample, this clone turned up once. The rearrangement joins TRBV10-3 to TRBJ2-7; the D is unclear. Germline CDR1 ENHRY, CDR2 SYGVKD. With 3 bases removed from V and 6 bases from J, the gap between germline ends came to 6 bases. This CDR3 is built from 11 residues. CDR3 residues: CAISESREQYF. The CDR3 nucleotides are TGTGCCATCAGTGAATCGCGCGAGCAGTACTTC.

V gene TRBV11-1 combines with J gene TRBJ1-2; D perhaps matches TRBD1 (5 bases). V shed 1 base and J shed 4 bases, with 10 bases lying between them. The length of the CDR3 is 14 residues. CDR1 and CDR2 from the germline V gene are SGHAT and FQDESV (reference sequence). This CDR3 is CASSLVGGRYGYTF. The CDR3 DNA sequence: TGTGCCAGCAGCTTAGTCGGGGGACGCTATGGCTACACCTTC.